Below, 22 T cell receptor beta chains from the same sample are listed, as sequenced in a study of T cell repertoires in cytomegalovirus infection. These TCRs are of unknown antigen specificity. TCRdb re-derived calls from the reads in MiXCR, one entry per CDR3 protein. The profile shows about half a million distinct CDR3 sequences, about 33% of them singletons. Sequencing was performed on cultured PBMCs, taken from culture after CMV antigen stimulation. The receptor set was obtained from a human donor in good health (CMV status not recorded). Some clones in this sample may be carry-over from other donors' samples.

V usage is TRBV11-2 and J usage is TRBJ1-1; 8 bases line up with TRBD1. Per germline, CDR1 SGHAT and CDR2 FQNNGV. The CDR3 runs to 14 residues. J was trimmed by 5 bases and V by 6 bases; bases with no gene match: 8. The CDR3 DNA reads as TGTGCCAGCAGTCGAGCGACAGGGGATACTGAAGCTTTCTTT. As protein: CASSRATGDTEAFF.

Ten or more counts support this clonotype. The CDR3 spells CASSFLDRGRGGYTF. CDR3 DNA: TGTGCCAGCAGCTTTCTGGACAGGGGGCGGGGTGGCTACACCTTC. J is TRBJ1-2 and V is TRBV7-2, with 11 bases matching TRBD1. The CDR3 extends over 15 amino acids. V lost 3 bases to trimming and J lost 7 bases; unmatched junction nucleotides: 7. Per the germline V gene, CDR1 is SGHTA and CDR2 is FQGNSA.

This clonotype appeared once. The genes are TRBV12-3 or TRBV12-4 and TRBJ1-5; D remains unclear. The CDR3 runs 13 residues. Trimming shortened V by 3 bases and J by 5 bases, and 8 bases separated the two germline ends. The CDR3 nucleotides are TGTGCCAGCAGTTTCTCGGAGGATCAGCCCCAGCATTTT. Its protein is CASSFSEDQPQHF.

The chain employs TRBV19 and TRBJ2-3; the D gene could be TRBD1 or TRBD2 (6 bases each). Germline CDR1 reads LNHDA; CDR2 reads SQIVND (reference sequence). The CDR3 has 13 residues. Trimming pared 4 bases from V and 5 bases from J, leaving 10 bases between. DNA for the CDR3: TGTGCCAGTAGTAGGGGGGCTGAAGATACGCAGTATTTT. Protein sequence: CASSRGAEDTQYF.

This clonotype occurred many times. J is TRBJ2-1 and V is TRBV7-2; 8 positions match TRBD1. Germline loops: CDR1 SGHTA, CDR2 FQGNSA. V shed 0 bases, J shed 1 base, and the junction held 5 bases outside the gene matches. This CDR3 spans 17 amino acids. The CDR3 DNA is TGTGCCAGCAGCTTAGCGCTTAGGACAGGGTCCTACAATGAGCAGTTCTTC. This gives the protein CASSLALRTGSYNEQFF.

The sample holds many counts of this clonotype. The CDR3: CASSQITGSAEAFF. As DNA, the CDR3 is TGCGCCAGCAGCCAGATAACAGGGTCCGCTGAAGCTTTCTTT. The chain joins TRBV4-3 to TRBJ1-1, with D maybe TRBD1 (6 bases). The germline V and J ends were trimmed by 3 bases and 6 bases, with 14 bases remaining between them. The germline gives CDR1 LGHNA, CDR2 YSLEER. The CDR3 length is 14 residues.

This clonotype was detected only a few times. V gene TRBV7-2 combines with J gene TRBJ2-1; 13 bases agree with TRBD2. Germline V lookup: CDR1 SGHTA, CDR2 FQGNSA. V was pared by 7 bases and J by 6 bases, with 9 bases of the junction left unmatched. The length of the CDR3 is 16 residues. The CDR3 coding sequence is TGTGCCAGCAAGACTAGCGGGAGGTTAGTTGTCAATGAGCAGTTCTTC. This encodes CASKTSGRLVVNEQFF.

In DNA, the CDR3 is TGTGCCAGCAGCTTGACCCTGACGGTACAGGGGGAGTTAAATGAGCAGTTCTTC. Its translation: CASSLTLTVQGELNEQFF. The chain is built from TRBV7-4 and TRBJ2-1; 8 positions agree with TRBD1. The germline V gene encodes CDR1 SGHVT and CDR2 SQSDAQ. V was clipped by 3 bases and J by 7 bases; unmatched bases: 17. The CDR3 spans 18 residues.

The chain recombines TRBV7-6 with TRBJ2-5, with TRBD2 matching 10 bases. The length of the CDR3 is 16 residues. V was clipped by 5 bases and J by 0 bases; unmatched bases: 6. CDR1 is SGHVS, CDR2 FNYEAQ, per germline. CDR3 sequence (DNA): TGTGCCAGCAGCCTAAGGACTAGCGGTCACCAAGAGACCCAGTACTTC. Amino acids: CASSLRTSGHQETQYF.

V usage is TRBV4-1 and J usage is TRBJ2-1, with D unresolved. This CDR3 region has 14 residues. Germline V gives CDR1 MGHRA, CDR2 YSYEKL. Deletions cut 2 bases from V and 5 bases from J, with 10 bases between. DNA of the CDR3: TGCGCCAGCAGCCAACGACCCGTTGACAATGAGCAGTTCTTC. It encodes CASSQRPVDNEQFF.

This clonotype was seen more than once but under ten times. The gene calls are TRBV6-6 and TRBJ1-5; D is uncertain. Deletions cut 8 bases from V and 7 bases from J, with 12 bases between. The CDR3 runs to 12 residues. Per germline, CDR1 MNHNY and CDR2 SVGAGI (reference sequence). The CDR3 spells CASRVEVQPQHF. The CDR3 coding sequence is TGTGCCAGCCGTGTTGAGGTCCAGCCCCAGCATTTT.

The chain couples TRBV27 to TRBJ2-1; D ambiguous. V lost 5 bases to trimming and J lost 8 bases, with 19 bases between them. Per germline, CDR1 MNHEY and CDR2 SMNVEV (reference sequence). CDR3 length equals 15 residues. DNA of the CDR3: TGTGCCAGCAGTCCCCAAGGGTTGGGAACAGATGAGCAGTTCTTC. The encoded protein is CASSPQGLGTDEQFF.

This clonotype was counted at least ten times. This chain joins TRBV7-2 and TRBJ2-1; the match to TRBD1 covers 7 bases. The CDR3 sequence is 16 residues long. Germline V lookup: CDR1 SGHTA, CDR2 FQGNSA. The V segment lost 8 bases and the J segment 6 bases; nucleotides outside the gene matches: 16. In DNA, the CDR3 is TGTGCCAGCTCCGGTACAGGGGTCGGGGTCCGCAATGAGCAGTTCTTC. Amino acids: CASSGTGVGVRNEQFF. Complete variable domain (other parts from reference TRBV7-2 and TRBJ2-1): GAGVSQSPSNKVTEKGKDVELRCDPISGHTALYWYRQSLGQGLEFLIYFQGNSAPDKSGLPSDRFSAERTGGSVSTLTIQRTQQEDSAVYLCASSGTGVGVRNEQFFGPGTRLTVL.

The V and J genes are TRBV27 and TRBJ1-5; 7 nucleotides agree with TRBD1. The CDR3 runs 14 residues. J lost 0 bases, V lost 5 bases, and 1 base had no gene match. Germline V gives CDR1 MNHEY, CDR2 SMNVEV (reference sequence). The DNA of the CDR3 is TGTGCCAGCAGTACAGGGGATAGCAATCAGCCCCAGCATTTT. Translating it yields CASSTGDSNQPQHF.

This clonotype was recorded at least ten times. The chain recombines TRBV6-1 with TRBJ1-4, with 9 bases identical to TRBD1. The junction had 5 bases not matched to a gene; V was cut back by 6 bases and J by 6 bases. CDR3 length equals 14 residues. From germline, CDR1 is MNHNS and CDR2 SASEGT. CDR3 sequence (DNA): TGTGCCAGCAGGGGACAGGGCTGGGATGAAAAACTGTTTTTT. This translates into CASRGQGWDEKLFF.

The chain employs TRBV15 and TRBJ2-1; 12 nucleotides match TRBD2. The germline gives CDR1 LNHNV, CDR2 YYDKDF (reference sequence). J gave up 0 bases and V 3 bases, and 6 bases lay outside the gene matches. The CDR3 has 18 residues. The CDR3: CATSRGKTSGSSYNEQFF. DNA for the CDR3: TGTGCCACCAGCAGGGGAAAGACTAGCGGGAGCTCCTACAATGAGCAGTTCTTC.

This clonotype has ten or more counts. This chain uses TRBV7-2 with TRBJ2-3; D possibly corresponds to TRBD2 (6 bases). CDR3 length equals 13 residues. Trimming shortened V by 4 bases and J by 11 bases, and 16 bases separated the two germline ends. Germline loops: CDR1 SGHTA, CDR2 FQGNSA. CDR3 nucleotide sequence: TGTGCCAGCAGCTCTGGAGGGGATCTAAGGCAGTATTTT. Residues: CASSSGGDLRQYF.

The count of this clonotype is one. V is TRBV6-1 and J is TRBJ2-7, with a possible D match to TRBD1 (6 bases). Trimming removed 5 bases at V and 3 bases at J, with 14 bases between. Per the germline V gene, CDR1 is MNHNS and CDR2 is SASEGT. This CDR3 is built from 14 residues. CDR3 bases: TGTGCCAGCAGTCCGTCAGGGGCAGGCTACGAGCAGTACTTC. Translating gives CASSPSGAGYEQYF.

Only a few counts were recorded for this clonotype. The CDR3 DNA reads TGTGCCAGCAGCTTAAGACAGCGAACCTACGAGCAGTACTTC. It codes for CASSLRQRTYEQYF. V is TRBV7-2 and J is TRBJ2-7; a weak D match, TRBD1 (5 bases). This CDR3 spans 14 amino acids. Per germline, CDR1 SGHTA and CDR2 FQGNSA. Trimming cost V 2 bases and J 2 bases, with 10 bases left between them.

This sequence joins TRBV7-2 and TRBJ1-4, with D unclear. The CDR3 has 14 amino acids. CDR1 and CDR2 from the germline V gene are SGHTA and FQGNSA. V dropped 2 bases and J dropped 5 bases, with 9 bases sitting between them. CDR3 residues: CASSLKGVNEKLFF. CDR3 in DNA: TGTGCCAGCAGCTTAAAGGGAGTAAATGAAAAACTGTTTTTT.

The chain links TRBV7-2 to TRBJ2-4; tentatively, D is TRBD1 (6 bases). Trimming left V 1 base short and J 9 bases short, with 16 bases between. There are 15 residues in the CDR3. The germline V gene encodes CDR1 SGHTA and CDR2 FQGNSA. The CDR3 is CASSLEGWDTSIQYF. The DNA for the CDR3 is TGTGCCAGCAGCTTAGAGGGGTGGGACACCAGCATTCAGTACTTC.

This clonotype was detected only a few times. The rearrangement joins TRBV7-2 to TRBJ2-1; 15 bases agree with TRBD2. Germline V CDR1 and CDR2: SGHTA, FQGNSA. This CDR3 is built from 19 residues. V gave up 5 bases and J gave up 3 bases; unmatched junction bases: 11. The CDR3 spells CASSEPGTSGRRVYNEQFF. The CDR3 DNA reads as TGTGCCAGCAGCGAACCCGGGACTAGCGGGAGGCGGGTCTACAATGAGCAGTTCTTC.